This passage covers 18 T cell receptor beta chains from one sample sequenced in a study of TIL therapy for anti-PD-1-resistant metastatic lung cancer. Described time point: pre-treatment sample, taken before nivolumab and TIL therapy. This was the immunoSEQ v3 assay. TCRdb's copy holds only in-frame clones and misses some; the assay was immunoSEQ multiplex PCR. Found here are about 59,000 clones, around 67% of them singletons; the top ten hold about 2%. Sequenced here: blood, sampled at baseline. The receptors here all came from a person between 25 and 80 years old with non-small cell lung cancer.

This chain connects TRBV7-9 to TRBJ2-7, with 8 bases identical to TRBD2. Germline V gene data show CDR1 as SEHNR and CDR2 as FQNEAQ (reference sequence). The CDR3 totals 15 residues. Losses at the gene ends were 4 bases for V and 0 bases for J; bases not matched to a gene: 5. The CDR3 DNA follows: TGTGCCAGCAGCTCCGGGAGGGAGGTCTCCTACGAGCAGTACTTC. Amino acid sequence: CASSSGREVSYEQYF.

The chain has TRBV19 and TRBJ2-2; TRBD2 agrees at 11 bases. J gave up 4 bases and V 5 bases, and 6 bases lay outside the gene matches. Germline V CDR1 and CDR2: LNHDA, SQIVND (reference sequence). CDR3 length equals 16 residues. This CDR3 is CASSLTSGRGTGELFF. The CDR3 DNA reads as TGTGCCAGTAGTCTTACTAGCGGGAGAGGCACCGGGGAGCTGTTTTTT.

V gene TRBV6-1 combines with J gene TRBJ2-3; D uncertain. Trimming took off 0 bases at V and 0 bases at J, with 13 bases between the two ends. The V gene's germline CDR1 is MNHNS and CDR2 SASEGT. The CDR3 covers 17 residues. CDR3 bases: TGTGCCAGCAGTGAAGCGGCGACGTCCGAAAGCACAGATACGCAGTATTTT. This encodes CASSEAATSESTDTQYF.

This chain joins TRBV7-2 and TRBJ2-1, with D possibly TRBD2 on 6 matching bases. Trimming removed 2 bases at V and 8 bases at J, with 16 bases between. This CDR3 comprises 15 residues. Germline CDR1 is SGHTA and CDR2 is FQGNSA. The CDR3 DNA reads TGTGCCAGCAGCTTACAAGGACTACCACCCCATGAGCAGTTCTTC. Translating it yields CASSLQGLPPHEQFF. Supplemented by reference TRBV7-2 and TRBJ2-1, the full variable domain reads GAGVSQSPSNKVTEKGKDVELRCDPISGHTALYWYRQSLGQGLEFLIYFQGNSAPDKSGLPSDRFSAERTGGSVSTLTIQRTQQEDSAVYLCASSLQGLPPHEQFFGPGTRLTVL.

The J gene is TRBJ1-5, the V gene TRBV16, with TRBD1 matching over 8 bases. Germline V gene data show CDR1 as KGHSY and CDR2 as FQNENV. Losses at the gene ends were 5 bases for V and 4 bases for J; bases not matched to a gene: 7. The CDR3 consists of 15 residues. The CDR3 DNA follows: TGTGCCAGCAGCTCGGACAGGGTACGTAATCAGCCCCAGCATTTT. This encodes CASSSDRVRNQPQHF.

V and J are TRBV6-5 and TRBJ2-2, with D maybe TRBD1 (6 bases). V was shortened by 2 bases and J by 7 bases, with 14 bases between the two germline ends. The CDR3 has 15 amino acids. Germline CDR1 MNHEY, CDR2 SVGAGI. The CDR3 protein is CASSYSTQGSGELFF. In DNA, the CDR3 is TGTGCCAGCAGTTACAGTACTCAGGGGAGCGGGGAGCTGTTTTTT.

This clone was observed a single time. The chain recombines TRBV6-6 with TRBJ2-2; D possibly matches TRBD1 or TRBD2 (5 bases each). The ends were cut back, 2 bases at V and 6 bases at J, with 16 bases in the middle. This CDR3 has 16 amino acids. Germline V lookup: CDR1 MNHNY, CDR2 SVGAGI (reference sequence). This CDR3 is CASSYDWGRGSGELFF. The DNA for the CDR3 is TGTGCCAGCAGTTACGATTGGGGCCGGGGCTCCGGGGAGCTGTTTTTT.

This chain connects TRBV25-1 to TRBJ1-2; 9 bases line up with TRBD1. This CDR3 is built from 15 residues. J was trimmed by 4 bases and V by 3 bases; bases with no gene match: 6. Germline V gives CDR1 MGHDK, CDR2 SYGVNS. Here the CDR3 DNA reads TGTGCCAGCAGTGACACGGGACAGGGAGCCTATGGCTACACCTTC. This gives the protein CASSDTGQGAYGYTF.

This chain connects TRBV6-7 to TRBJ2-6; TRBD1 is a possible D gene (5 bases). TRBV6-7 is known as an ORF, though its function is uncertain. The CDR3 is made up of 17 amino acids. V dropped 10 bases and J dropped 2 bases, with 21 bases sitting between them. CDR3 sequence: CAILWTRSSPGANVLTF. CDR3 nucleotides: TGTGCCATCCTATGGACAAGATCATCACCTGGGGCCAACGTCCTGACTTTC.

CDR3 bases: TGTGCCAGCAAGAGAGGGACAGCATTTGAAAAACTGTTTTTT. It is translated as CASKRGTAFEKLFF. This chain uses TRBV28 with TRBJ1-4, with TRBD1 matching 7 bases. The CDR3 covers 14 residues. Germline CDR1 and CDR2: MDHEN and SYDVKM. The V segment lost 7 bases and the J segment 7 bases; nucleotides outside the gene matches: 9.

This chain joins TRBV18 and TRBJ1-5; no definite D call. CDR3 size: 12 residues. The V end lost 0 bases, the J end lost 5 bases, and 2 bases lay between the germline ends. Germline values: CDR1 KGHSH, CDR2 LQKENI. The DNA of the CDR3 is TGTGCCAGCTCACCACCCGATCAGCCCCAGCATTTT. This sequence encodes CASSPPDQPQHF.

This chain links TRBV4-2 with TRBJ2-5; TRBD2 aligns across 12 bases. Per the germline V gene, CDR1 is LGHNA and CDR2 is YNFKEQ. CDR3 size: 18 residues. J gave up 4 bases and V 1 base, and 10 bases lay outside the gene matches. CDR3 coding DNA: TGTGCCAGCAGCCAAGCGGGACTAGCGGGCCTTAAGGGAGAGACCCAGTACTTC. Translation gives CASSQAGLAGLKGETQYF.

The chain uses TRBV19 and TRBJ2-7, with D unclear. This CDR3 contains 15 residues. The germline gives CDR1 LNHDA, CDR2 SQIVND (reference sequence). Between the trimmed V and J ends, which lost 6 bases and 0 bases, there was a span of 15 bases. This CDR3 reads CASRLSSQSSYEQYF. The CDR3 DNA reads TGTGCCAGTAGGCTTTCGAGTCAGAGCTCCTACGAGCAGTACTTC.

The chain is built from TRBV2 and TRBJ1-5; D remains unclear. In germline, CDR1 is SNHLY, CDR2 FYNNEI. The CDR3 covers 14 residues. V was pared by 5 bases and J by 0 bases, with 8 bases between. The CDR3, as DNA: TGTGCCAGCAGTCCCAGTTATAGCAATCAGCCCCAGCATTTT. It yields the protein CASSPSYSNQPQHF.

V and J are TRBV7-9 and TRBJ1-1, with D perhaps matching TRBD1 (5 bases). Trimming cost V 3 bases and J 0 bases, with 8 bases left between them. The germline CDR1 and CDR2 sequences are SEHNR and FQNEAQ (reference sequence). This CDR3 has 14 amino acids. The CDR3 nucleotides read TGTGCCAGCAGCTTGCGGGGCATGAACACTGAAGCTTTCTTT. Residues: CASSLRGMNTEAFF.

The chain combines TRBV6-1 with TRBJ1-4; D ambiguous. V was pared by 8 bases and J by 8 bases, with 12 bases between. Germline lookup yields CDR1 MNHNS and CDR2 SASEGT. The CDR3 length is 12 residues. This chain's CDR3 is CASHQVREKLFF. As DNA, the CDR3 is TGTGCCAGCCACCAAGTCAGGGAAAAACTGTTTTTT.

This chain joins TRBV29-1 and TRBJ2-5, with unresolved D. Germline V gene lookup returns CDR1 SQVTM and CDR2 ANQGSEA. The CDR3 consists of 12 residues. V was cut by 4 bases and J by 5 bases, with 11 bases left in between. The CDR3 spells CSVGALPETQYF. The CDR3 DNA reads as TGCAGCGTTGGTGCGCTACCGGAGACCCAGTACTTC.

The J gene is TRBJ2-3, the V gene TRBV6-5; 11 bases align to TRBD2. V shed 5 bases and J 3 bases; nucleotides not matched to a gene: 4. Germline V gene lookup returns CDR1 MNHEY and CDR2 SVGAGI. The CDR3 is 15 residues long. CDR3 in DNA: TGTGCCAGCAGTCTAGCGGGAGGAATTACAGATACGCAGTATTTT. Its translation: CASSLAGGITDTQYF.